The next 10 T cell receptor beta chains were all read from a single sample in a study of cytomegalovirus exposure and HLA in healthy donors. PCR amplification relied on 60 Vbeta primers (plus 13 Jbeta primers). Libraries were prepared by immunoSEQ multiplex PCR; TCRdb keeps only in-frame clonotypes and omits some of them. The profile covers roughly 150,000 clones, with 85% appearing a single time and 1% taken by the ten largest. Sequenced material: PBMCs. Receptor source: a boy aged 2 to 9 in good health and CMV-seronegative.

This chain connects TRBV12-5 to TRBJ2-2, with TRBD2 as a possible D gene (6 bases). The germline V gene has CDR1 LGHNT and CDR2 FRNRAP. This CDR3 has 16 amino acids. V was pared by 1 base and J by 6 bases, with 15 bases between. In nucleotides, the CDR3 is TGTGCTAGTGGTTTGGAGGACTGGGAGGTATCCGGGGAGCTGTTTTTT. As protein: CASGLEDWEVSGELFF.

V and J are TRBV28 and TRBJ2-7, with TRBD1 matching 9 bases. V was clipped by 7 bases and J by 6 bases; unmatched bases: 7. The CDR3 covers 13 residues. Germline CDR1 is MDHEN and CDR2 is SYDVKM. As DNA, the CDR3 is TGTGCCAGCACCTCCGGGACAGGGTCCGAGCAGTACGTC. It yields the protein CASTSGTGSEQYV.

The chain recombines TRBV2 with TRBJ2-1; 8 bases line up with TRBD2. There are 16 residues in the CDR3. After removal of 2 bases from V and 6 bases from J, the junction contained 9 bases not matched to a gene. Per germline, CDR1 SNHLY and CDR2 FYNNEI. The CDR3 DNA sequence: TGTGCCAGCAGTGAAATAGGTAGCGGGGCCTTCAATGAGCAGTTCTTC. Its protein is CASSEIGSGAFNEQFF. Full variable domain (rest looked up from reference TRBV2 and TRBJ2-1): EPEVTQTPSHQVTQMGQEVILRCVPISNHLYFYWYRQILGQKVEFLVSFYNNEISEKSEIFDDQFSVERPDGSNFTLKIRSTKLEDSAMYFCASSEIGSGAFNEQFFGPGTRLTVL.

The table lists this clone with a count of one. This chain joins TRBV7-9 and TRBJ1-1; D perhaps matches TRBD1 (5 bases). V was shortened by 6 bases and J by 0 bases, with 17 bases between the two germline ends. Germline lookup yields CDR1 SEHNR and CDR2 FQNEAQ (reference sequence). This CDR3 is 16 amino acids long. Here the CDR3 reads CASRFPPTDLNTEAFF. The CDR3 bases are TGTGCCAGCAGGTTCCCTCCGACAGACTTGAACACTGAAGCTTTCTTT.

CDR3 residues: CASSEAPSGLADTQYF. CDR3 coding DNA: TGTGCCAGCAGTGAAGCGCCTAGCGGGTTGGCTGATACGCAGTATTTT. The V gene is TRBV6-1, the J gene TRBJ2-3; 8 nucleotides line up with TRBD2. The CDR3 runs to 16 residues. Germline-derived CDR1 and CDR2 are MNHNS and SASEGT. V lost 0 bases to trimming and J lost 6 bases; unmatched junction nucleotides: 8.

CDR3 sequence (DNA): TGTGCCAGCTCACCAACGACTCTTAACACCGGGGAGCTGTTTTTT. This codes for CASSPTTLNTGELFF. The genes are TRBV18 and TRBJ2-2, with D uncertain. The germline V and J ends were trimmed by 2 bases and 2 bases, with 9 bases remaining between them. This CDR3 has 15 amino acids. Germline assignment: CDR1 KGHSH and CDR2 LQKENI.

Of note for this clone: Other DNA sequences in this sample translate to the same CDR3. The V and J genes are TRBV7-9 and TRBJ1-2, with TRBD1 as a possible D gene (6 bases). The germline CDR1 and CDR2 sequences are SEHNR and FQNEAQ (reference sequence). Between the trimmed V and J ends, which lost 3 bases and 7 bases, there was a span of 12 bases. This CDR3 comprises 13 residues. The CDR3 here is CASSLSGGLGYTF. DNA for the CDR3: TGTGCCAGCAGCTTGTCCGGGGGGCTTGGCTACACCTTC.

The genes are TRBV9 and TRBJ2-2, with D maybe TRBD1 (6 bases). Germline V CDR1 and CDR2: SGDLS, YYNGEE. This CDR3 spans 15 amino acids. V lost 3 bases to trimming and J lost 4 bases, with 13 bases between them. The CDR3 DNA reads as TGTGCCAGCAGCGCCCGGACAGAGGCCACCGGGGAGCTGTTTTTT. Protein product: CASSARTEATGELFF.

The rearrangement uses TRBV5-1 and TRBJ2-1, with 8 bases aligning to TRBD2. Germline V gene lookup returns CDR1 SGHRS and CDR2 YFSETQ. After removal of 1 base from V and 7 bases from J, the junction contained 7 bases not matched to a gene. The CDR3 length is 15 residues. CDR3 region: CASSLSASGGNEQFF. DNA for the CDR3: TGCGCCAGCAGCTTGAGTGCGTCGGGGGGGAATGAGCAGTTCTTC.

This clone was counted only a few times. This rearrangement joins TRBV2 to TRBJ1-4, with 10 bases that match TRBD1. Per germline, CDR1 SNHLY and CDR2 FYNNEI. This CDR3 has 15 residues. V shed 3 bases, J shed 4 bases, and the junction held 2 bases outside the gene matches. The CDR3 spells CASSEGQGRNEKLFF. The CDR3 region has the DNA TGTGCCAGCAGTGAGGGACAGGGGCGTAATGAAAAACTGTTTTTT.